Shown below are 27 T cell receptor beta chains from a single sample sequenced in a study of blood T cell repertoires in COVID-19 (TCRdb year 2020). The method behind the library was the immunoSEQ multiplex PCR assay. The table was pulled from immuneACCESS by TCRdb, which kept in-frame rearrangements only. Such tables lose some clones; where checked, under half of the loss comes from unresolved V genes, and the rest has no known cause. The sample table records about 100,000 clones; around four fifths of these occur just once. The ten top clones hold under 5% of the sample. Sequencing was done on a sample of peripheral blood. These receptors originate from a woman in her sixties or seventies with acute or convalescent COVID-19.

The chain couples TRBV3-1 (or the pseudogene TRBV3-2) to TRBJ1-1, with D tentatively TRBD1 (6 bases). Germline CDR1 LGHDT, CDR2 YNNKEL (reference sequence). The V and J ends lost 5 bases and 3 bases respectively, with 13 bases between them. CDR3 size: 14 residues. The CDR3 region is CASSKSQGHTEAFF. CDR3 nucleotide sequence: TGTGCCAGCAGCAAGTCACAGGGACACACTGAAGCTTTCTTT.

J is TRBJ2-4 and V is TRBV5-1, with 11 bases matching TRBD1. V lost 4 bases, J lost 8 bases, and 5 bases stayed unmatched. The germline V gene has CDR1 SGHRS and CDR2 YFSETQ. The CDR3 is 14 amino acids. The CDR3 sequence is CASSRTGGGDIQYF. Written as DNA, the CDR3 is TGCGCCAGCAGCCGGACAGGGGGCGGGGACATTCAGTACTTC.

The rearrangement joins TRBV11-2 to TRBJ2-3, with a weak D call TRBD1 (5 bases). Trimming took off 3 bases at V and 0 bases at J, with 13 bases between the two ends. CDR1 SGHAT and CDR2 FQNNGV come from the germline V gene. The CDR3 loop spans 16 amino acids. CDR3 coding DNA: TGTGCCAGCAGCTTGGGGCTGTTGGGAAGCACAGATACGCAGTATTTT. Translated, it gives CASSLGLLGSTDTQYF.

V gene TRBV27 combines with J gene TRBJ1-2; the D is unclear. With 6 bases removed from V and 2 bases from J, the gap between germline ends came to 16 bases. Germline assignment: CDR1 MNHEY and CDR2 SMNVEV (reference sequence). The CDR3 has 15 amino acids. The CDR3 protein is CASRGGWGENYGYTF. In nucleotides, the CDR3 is TGTGCCAGCAGGGGAGGGTGGGGAGAAAACTATGGCTACACCTTC.

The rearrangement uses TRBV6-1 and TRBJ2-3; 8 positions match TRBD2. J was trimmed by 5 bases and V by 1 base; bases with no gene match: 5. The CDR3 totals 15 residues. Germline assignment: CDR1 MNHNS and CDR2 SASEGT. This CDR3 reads CASSEGPGRGDTQYF. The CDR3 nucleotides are TGTGCCAGCAGTGAAGGACCCGGGAGGGGAGATACGCAGTATTTT.

The CDR3 DNA sequence: TGTGCCAGTAGCGTCCTCGGGAATGAGCAGTTCTTC. This translates into CASSVLGNEQFF. The gene calls are TRBV19 and TRBJ2-1; no clear D gene. The V gene's germline CDR1 is LNHDA and CDR2 SQIVND (reference sequence). This CDR3 contains 12 residues. V was cut by 6 bases and J by 7 bases, with 10 bases left in between.

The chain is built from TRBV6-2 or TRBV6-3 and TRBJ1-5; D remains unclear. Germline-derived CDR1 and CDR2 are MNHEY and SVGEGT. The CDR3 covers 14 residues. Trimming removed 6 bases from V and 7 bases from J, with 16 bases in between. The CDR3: CASSPPRSGQPQHF. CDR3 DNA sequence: TGTGCCAGCAGCCCCCCTAGATCTGGGCAGCCCCAGCATTTT.

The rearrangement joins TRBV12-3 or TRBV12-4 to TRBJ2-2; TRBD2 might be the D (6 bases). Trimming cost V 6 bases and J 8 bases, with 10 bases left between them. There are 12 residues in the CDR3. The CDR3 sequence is CASRDYYGELFF. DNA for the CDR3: TGTGCCAGCAGGGACTACTATGGGGAGCTGTTTTTT.

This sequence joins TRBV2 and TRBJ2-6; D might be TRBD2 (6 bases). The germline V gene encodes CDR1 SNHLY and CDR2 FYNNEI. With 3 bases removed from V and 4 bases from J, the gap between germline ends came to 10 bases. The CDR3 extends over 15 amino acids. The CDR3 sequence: CASSEEGSGANVLTF. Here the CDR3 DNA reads TGTGCCAGCAGTGAGGAGGGATCCGGGGCCAACGTCCTGACTTTC.

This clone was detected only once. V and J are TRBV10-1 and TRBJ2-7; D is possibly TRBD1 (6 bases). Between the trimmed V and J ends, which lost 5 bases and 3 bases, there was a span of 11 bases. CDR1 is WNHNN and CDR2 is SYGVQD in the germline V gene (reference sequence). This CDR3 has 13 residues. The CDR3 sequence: CASSRDNLYEQYF. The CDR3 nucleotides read TGCGCCAGCAGTAGGGACAATCTCTACGAGCAGTACTTC.

CDR3 DNA: TGCGCCAGCAGCCAAGTTGGATCAAGGGGGCCTATGTATTCACCCCTCCACTTT. Its protein product is CASSQVGSRGPMYSPLHF. The chain carries TRBV4-3 and TRBJ1-6, with 7 bases that match TRBD1. Germline V lookup: CDR1 LGHNA, CDR2 YSLEER. V lost 1 base, J lost 8 bases, and 14 bases stayed unmatched. This CDR3 region has 18 residues.

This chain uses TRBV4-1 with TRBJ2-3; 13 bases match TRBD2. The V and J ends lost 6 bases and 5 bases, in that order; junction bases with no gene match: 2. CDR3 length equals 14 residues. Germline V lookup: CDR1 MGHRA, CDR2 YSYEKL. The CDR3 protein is CASRRLAGGDTQYF. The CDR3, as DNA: TGCGCCAGCAGGCGACTAGCGGGAGGAGATACGCAGTATTTT.

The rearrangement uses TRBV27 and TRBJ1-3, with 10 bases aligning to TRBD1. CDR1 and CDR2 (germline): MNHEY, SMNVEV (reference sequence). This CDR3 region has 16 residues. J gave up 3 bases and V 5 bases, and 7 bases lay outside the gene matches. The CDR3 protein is CASSTTGGAVGNTIYF. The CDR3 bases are TGTGCCAGCAGTACGACAGGGGGCGCAGTTGGAAACACCATATATTTT.

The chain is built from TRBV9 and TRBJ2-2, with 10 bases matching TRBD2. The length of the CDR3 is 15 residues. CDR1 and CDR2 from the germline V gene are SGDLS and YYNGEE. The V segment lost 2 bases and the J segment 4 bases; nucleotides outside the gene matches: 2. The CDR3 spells CASSVSGRSTGELFF. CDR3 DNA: TGTGCCAGCAGCGTTAGCGGGAGGTCCACCGGGGAGCTGTTTTTT.

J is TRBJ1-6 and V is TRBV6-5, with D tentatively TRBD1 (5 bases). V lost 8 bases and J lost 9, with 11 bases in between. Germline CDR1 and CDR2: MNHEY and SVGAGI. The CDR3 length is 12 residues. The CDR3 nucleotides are TGTGCCAGCTGGGCCGACAGTTCACCCCTCCACTTT. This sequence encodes CASWADSSPLHF.

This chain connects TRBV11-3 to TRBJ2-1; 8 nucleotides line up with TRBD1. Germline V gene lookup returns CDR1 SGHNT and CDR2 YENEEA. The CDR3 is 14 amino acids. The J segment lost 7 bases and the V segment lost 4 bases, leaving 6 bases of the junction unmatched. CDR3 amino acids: CASSSRTGRNEQFF. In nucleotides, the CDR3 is TGTGCCAGCAGCTCTCGGACAGGGAGGAATGAGCAGTTCTTC. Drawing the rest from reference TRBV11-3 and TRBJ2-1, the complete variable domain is EAGVVQSPRYKIIEKKQPVAFWCNPISGHNTLYWYLQNLGQGPELLIRYENEEAVDDSQLPKDRFSAERLKGVDSTLKIQPAELGDSAVYLCASSSRTGRNEQFFGPGTRLTVL.

CDR3 DNA sequence: TGTGCCAGCTCCCTCCGTGACAGGGGAACTGAAGCTTTCTTT. It translates to CASSLRDRGTEAFF. The chain carries TRBV18 and TRBJ1-1; 8 nucleotides line up with TRBD1. The junction had 8 bases not matched to a gene; V was cut back by 6 bases and J by 5 bases. This CDR3 has 14 amino acids. CDR1 is KGHSH, CDR2 LQKENI, per germline.

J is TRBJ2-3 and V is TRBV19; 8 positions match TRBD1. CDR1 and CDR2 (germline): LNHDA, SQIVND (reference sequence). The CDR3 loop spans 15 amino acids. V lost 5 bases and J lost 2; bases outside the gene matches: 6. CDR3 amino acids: CASSPTGANTDTQYF. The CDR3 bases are TGTGCCAGTAGTCCGACAGGGGCCAACACAGATACGCAGTATTTT.

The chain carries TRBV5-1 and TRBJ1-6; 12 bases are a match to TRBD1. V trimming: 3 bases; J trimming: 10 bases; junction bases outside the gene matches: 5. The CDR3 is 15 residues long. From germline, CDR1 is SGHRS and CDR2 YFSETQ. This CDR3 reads CASSWRDRGQSPLHF. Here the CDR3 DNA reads TGCGCCAGCAGCTGGAGGGACAGGGGGCAGTCACCCCTCCACTTT.

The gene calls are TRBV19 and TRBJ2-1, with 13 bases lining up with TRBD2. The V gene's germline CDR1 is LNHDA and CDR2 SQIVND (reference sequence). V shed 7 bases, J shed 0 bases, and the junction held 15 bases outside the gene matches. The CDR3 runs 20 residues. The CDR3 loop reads CASTPGGTSGAASSYNEQFF. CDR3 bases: TGTGCCAGTACCCCGGGCGGGACTAGCGGGGCCGCTAGCTCCTACAATGAGCAGTTCTTC.

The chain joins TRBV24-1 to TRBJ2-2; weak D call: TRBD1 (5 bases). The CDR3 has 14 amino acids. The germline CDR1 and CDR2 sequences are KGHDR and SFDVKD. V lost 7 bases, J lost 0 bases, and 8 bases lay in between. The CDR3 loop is CATSVGANTGELFF. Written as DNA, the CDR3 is TGTGCCACCAGCGTAGGGGCGAACACCGGGGAGCTGTTTTTT.

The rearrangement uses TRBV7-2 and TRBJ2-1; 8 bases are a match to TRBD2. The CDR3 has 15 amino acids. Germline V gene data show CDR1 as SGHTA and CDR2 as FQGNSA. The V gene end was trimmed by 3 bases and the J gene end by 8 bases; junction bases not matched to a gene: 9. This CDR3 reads CASSLTSAEYHEQFF. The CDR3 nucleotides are TGTGCCAGCAGCTTGACTAGCGCAGAGTATCATGAGCAGTTCTTC. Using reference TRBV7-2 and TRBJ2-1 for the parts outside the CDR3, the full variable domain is GAGVSQSPSNKVTEKGKDVELRCDPISGHTALYWYRQSLGQGLEFLIYFQGNSAPDKSGLPSDRFSAERTGGSVSTLTIQRTQQEDSAVYLCASSLTSAEYHEQFFGPGTRLTVL.

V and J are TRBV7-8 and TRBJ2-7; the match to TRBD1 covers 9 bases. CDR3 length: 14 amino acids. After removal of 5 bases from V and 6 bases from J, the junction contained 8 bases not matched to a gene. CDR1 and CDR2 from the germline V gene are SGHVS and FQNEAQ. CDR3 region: CASSIWDRESEQYV. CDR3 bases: TGTGCCAGCAGCATCTGGGACAGGGAGAGCGAGCAGTACGTC.

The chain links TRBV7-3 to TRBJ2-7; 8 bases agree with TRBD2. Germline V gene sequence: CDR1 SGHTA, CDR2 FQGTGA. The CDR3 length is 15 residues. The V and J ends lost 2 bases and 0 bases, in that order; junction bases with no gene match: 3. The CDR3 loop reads CASSLAGGTSYEQYF. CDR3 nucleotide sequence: TGTGCCAGCAGCTTAGCGGGAGGAACCTCCTACGAGCAGTACTTC.

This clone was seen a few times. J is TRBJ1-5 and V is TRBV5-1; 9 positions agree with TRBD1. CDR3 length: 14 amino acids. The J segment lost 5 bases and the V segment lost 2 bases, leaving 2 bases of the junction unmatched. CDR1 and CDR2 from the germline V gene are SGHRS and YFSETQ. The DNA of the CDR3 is TGCGCCAGCAGCTTAACAGGGGGCTATCAGCCCCAGCATTTT. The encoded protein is CASSLTGGYQPQHF.

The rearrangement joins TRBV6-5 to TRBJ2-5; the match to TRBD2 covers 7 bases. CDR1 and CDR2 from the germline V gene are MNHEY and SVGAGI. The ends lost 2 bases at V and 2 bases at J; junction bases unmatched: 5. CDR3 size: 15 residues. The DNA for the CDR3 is TGTGCCAGCAGTTACGTTGAGCGGGGACAAGAGACCCAGTACTTC. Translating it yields CASSYVERGQETQYF.

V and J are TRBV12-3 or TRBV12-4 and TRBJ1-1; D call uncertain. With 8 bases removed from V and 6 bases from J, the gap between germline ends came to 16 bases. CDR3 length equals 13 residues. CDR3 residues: CASGYRGSAEAFF. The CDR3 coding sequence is TGTGCCAGCGGCTATCGGGGTTCTGCTGAAGCTTTCTTT.